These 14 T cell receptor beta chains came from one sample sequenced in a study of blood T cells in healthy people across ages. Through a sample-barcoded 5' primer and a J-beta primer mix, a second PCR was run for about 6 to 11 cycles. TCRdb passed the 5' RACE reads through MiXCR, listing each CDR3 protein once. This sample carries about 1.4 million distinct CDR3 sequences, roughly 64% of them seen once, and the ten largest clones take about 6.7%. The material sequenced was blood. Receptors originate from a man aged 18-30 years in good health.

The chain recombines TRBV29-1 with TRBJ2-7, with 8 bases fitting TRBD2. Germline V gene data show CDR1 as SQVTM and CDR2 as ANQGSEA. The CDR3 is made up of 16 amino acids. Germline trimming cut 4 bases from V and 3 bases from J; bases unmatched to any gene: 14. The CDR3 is CSVGWSGGGRFYEQYF. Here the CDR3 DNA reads TGCAGCGTTGGTTGGTCGGGTGGCGGGAGGTTCTACGAGCAGTACTTC.

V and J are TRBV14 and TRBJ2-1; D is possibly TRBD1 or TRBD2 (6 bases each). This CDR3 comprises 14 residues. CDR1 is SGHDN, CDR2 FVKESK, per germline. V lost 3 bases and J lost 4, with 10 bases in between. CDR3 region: CASSHRGLYNEQFF. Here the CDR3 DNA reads TGTGCCAGCAGCCACCGGGGGCTTTACAATGAGCAGTTCTTC.

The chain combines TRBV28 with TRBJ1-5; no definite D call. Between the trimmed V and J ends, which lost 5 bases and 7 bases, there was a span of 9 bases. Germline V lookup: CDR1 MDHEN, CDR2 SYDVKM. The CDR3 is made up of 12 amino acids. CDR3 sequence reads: CASSPPRQPQHF. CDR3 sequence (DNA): TGTGCCAGCAGTCCCCCACGACAGCCCCAGCATTTT.

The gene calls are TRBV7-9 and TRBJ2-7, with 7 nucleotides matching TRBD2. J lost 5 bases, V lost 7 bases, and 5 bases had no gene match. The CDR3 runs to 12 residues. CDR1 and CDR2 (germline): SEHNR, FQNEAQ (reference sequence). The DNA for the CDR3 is TGTGCCAGCACAGTCGGGGGGAACGAGCAGTACTTC. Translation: CASTVGGNEQYF.

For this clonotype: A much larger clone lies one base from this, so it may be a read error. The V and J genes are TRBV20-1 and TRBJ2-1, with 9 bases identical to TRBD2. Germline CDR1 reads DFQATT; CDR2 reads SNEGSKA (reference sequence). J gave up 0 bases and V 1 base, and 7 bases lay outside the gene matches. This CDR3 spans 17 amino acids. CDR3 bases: TGCAGTGCTAGAGCGTCTAGCGGGGCCAACTCCTACAATGAGCAGTTCTTC. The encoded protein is CSARASSGANSYNEQFF.

CDR3 in amino acids: CASRITGGYYGYTF. The CDR3 region has the DNA TGTGCCAGCAGGATCACAGGGGGTTACTATGGCTACACCTTC. The V and J genes are TRBV27 and TRBJ1-2, with TRBD1 matching over 8 bases. The CDR3 is 14 amino acids. V was pared by 6 bases and J by 3 bases, with 6 bases of the junction left unmatched. Germline V CDR1 and CDR2: MNHEY, SMNVEV (reference sequence).

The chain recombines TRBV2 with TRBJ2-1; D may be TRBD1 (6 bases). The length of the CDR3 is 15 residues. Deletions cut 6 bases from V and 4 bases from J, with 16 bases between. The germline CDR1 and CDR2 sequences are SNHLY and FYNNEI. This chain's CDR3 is CASSGLGARYNEQFF. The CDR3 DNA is TGTGCCAGCAGCGGTCTGGGGGCGCGGTACAATGAGCAGTTCTTC.

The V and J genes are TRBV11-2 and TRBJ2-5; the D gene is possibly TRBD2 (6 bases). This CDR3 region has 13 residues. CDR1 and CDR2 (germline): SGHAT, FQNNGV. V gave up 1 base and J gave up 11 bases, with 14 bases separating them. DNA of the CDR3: TGTGCCAGCAGCTTAGGTGGTTTTGGGGGGCAGTACTTC. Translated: CASSLGGFGGQYF.

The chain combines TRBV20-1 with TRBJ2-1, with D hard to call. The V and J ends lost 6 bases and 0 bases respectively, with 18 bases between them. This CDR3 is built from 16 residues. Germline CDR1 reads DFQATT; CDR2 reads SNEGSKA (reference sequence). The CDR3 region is CSAPPLVSGSYNEQFF. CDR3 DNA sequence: TGCAGTGCCCCCCCTTTAGTAAGTGGCTCCTACAATGAGCAGTTCTTC.

The CDR3 loop is CASSYSRVETYEQYF. DNA of the CDR3: TGTGCCAGCAGTTACTCGAGGGTAGAGACCTACGAGCAGTACTTC. The chain links TRBV6-6 to TRBJ2-4; possibly TRBD2 for D (5 bases). The J call may be wrong; the DNA end is better matched by TRBJ2-7. This CDR3 contains 15 residues. Germline assignment: CDR1 MNHNY and CDR2 SVGAGI (reference sequence).

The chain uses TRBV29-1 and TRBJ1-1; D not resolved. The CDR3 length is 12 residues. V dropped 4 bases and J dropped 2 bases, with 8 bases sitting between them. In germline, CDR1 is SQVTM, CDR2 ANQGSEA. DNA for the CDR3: TGCAGCGTTGGTTGGCCTAACACTGAAGCTTTCTTT. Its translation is CSVGWPNTEAFF.

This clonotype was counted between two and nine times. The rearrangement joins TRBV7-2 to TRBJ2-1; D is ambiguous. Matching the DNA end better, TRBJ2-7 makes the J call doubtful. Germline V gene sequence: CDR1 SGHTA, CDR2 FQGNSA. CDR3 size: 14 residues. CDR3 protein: CASSLVVTYYEQYF. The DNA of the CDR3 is TGTGCCAGCAGCTTAGTGGTCACCTACTACGAGCAGTACTTC.

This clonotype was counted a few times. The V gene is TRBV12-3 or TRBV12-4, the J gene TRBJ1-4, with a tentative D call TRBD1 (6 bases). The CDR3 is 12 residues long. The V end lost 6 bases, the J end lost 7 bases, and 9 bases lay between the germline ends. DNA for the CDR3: TGTGCCAGCAGAGCGGACAGTGAAAAACTGTTTTTT. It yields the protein CASRADSEKLFF.

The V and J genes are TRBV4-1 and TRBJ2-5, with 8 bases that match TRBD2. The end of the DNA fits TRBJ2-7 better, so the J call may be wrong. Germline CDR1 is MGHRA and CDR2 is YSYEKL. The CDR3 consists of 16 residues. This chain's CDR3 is CASSQARRGGKYEQYF. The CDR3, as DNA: TGCGCCAGCAGCCAAGCCCGTCGGGGGGGCAAGTACGAGCAGTACTTC.